This TCR beta chain was profiled in a study of control samples from healthy donors and cancer patients. This clone has a handful of counts. Data came from immunoSEQ multiplex PCR; TCRdb stores just in-frame clones and leaves some out. The repertoire consists of about 160,000 clones, with over 85% occurring once and the leading ten covering 8.5%. Per the germline V gene, CDR1 is SNHLY and CDR2 is FYNNEI. The V and J ends lost 7 bases and 2 bases, in that order; junction bases with no gene match: 7. The CDR3 is made up of 15 amino acids. The receptor's source is a middle-aged woman in good health. This chain connects TRBV2 to TRBJ2-5; TRBD2 matches 10 bases. Sequenced material: blood. CDR3 loop: CASNPLTSGQETQYF. In DNA form, the CDR3 reads TGTGCCAGCAACCCGCTGACTAGCGGGCAAGAGACCCAGTACTTC.